Only one count was recorded for the clone carrying this T cell receptor (beta chain). What it binds is unknown. The data derive from a study of CD8 T cells in Susac syndrome. Random hexamers served to reverse transcribe about 0.45 to 1 ug RNA. Across 54 Vbeta and 13 Jbeta, TCR beta CDR3 was amplified with immunoSEQ multiplex PCR. TCRdb passed the immunoSEQ multiplex PCR reads through MiXCR, listing each CDR3 protein once. Found here are approximately 80,000 distinct CDR3 sequences, roughly 95% of them singletons; the top ten hold 0.52%. Study outcomes and limitations: In TEMRA cells and active patients, CD8+ clonal expansion in Susac reached its peak. Within total CD8+ repertoires, approximately 16 Susac-specific public clones were found, and within CD8+ TEMRA repertoires, five.

CDR1 is LGHNT, CDR2 FRNRAP, per germline. The V and J ends lost 1 base and 2 bases respectively, with 12 bases between them. The CDR3 totals 15 residues. Sequences were obtained from CD8+ T cells from PBMCs. The rearrangement joins TRBV12-5 to TRBJ2-7; possibly TRBD1 for D (5 bases). This receptor was identified in a human donor with Susac syndrome. CDR3 sequence: CASGLDRTRTYEQYF. The CDR3 DNA reads TGTGCTAGTGGTTTGGACCGGACACGAACCTACGAGCAGTACTTC.